The 21 T cell receptor beta chains below all came from one sample that was sequenced in a study of cytomegalovirus exposure and HLA in healthy donors. PCR involved 60 Vbeta and 13 Jbeta primers. Assay used: immunoSEQ multiplex PCR; TCRdb lists only in-frame clones, some missing. The sample shows some 170,000 clones, about 75% of them seen only once. The sample comprised PBMCs. These receptors came from a man aged 18 to 30 in good health and CMV-seropositive.

The chain combines TRBV11-3 with TRBJ2-4; 9 positions match TRBD1. CDR3 length: 15 residues. The germline CDR1 and CDR2 sequences are SGHNT and YENEEA. V dropped 1 base and J dropped 8; count of bases not matched to a gene: 6. CDR3: CASSLVGQGLDIQYF. The CDR3 DNA sequence: TGTGCCAGCAGCTTAGTGGGACAGGGACTGGACATTCAGTACTTC.

This sequence joins TRBV9 and TRBJ2-2; the D gene is possibly TRBD1 (5 bases). Deletions cut 4 bases from V and 4 bases from J, with 14 bases between. The germline V gene has CDR1 SGDLS and CDR2 YYNGEE. The CDR3 is 15 amino acids. The CDR3 is CASSLSDSLTGELFF. The DNA of the CDR3 is TGTGCCAGCAGCTTATCCGACAGCCTCACCGGGGAGCTGTTTTTT.

This clone was detected only once. The chain combines TRBV30 with TRBJ2-1, with 7 bases that match TRBD2. V lost 2 bases to trimming and J lost 4 bases; unmatched junction nucleotides: 8. CDR1 and CDR2 from the germline V gene are GTSNPN and SVGIG (reference sequence). CDR3 size: 15 residues. For the CDR3, the DNA is TGTGCCTGGAGTTCCACTAGCGCAACTTACAATGAGCAGTTCTTC. Its protein is CAWSSTSATYNEQFF.

The chain recombines TRBV28 with TRBJ1-5; 7 bases are a match to TRBD1. V trimming: 8 bases; J trimming: 1 base; junction bases outside the gene matches: 5. The CDR3 runs to 14 residues. Germline assignment: CDR1 MDHEN and CDR2 SYDVKM. The CDR3 DNA is TGTGCCAGCCGACAGGGTGGGAGCAATCAGCCCCAGCATTTT. Translating gives CASRQGGSNQPQHF.

This clone was observed a handful of times. The rearrangement uses TRBV4-2 and TRBJ1-1; 11 bases are a match to TRBD1. The CDR3 has 16 residues. V lost 3 bases and J lost 2; bases outside the gene matches: 5. CDR1 is LGHNA and CDR2 is YNFKEQ in the germline V gene. In nucleotides, the CDR3 is TGTGCCAGCAGCCATCCCGGGACAGGGGGAAACACTGAAGCTTTCTTT. The encoded protein is CASSHPGTGGNTEAFF.

This sequence joins TRBV19 and TRBJ1-3, with D unresolved. The CDR3 consists of 14 residues. V was trimmed by 9 bases and J by 0 bases, leaving 12 bases between them. Germline V gene lookup returns CDR1 LNHDA and CDR2 SQIVND (reference sequence). In nucleotides, the CDR3 is TGTGCCAGCCGTCGGTCCTCCTCTGGAAACACCATATATTTT. Translating it yields CASRRSSSGNTIYF. The whole variable domain, filled in from reference TRBV19 and TRBJ1-3, reads DGGITQSPKYLFRKEGQNVTLSCEQNLNHDAMYWYRQDPGQGLRLIYYSQIVNDFQKGDIAEGYSVSREKKESFPLTVTSAQKNPTAFYLCASRRSSSGNTIYFGEGSWLTVV.

V is TRBV10-3 and J is TRBJ1-1; D not certain. The CDR3 consists of 13 residues. Germline V gene sequence: CDR1 ENHRY, CDR2 SYGVKD. The V end was cut by 4 bases, the J end by 1 base, with 7 bases between. The CDR3 protein is CAISVGRNTEAFF. The CDR3, as DNA: TGTGCCATCAGTGTGGGGAGGAACACTGAAGCTTTCTTT.

The CDR3 sequence: CASSLPDRVIPGELFF. In DNA, the CDR3 is TGCGCCAGCAGCTTACCCGACAGGGTAATCCCCGGGGAGCTGTTTTTT. The chain has TRBV5-1 and TRBJ2-2; 7 nucleotides align to TRBD1. Germline CDR1 reads SGHRS; CDR2 reads YFSETQ. V dropped 2 bases and J dropped 6; count of bases not matched to a gene: 10. The CDR3 is made up of 16 amino acids.

V is TRBV11-2 and J is TRBJ2-5; a possible D gene is TRBD1 (5 bases). V was clipped by 5 bases and J by 3 bases, with 16 bases between them. The CDR3 spans 15 residues. Germline values: CDR1 SGHAT, CDR2 FQNNGV. This CDR3 reads CASSHGQGWEETQYF. The CDR3 nucleotides read TGTGCCAGCAGCCACGGGCAGGGCTGGGAAGAGACCCAGTACTTC.

The chain joins TRBV5-6 to TRBJ1-2; TRBD1 is a possible D gene (6 bases). Germline loops: CDR1 SGHDT, CDR2 YYEEEE. The germline V and J ends were trimmed by 0 bases and 5 bases, with 11 bases remaining between them. This CDR3 contains 14 residues. This CDR3 is CASSLDREGYGYTF. The CDR3 DNA sequence: TGTGCCAGCAGCTTGGACAGGGAAGGGTATGGCTACACCTTC. The entire variable domain, with the rest obtained from reference TRBV5-6 and TRBJ1-2, is as follows: DAGVTQSPTHLIKTRGQQVTLRCSPKSGHDTVSWYQQALGQGPQFIFQYYEEEERQRGNFPDRFSGHQFPNYSSELNVNALLLGDSALYLCASSLDREGYGYTFGSGTRLTVV.

This chain links TRBV10-2 with TRBJ2-2; 11 bases are shared with TRBD2. This CDR3 spans 16 amino acids. J lost 4 bases, V lost 2 bases, and 3 bases had no gene match. In germline, CDR1 is WSHSY, CDR2 SAAADI. The CDR3 sequence is CASSETSGRGTGELFF. The CDR3 DNA reads as TGCGCCAGCAGTGAGACTAGCGGGAGAGGCACCGGGGAGCTGTTTTTT.

This chain uses TRBV5-4 with TRBJ1-2; 11 bases align to TRBD1. Germline CDR1 is SGHNT and CDR2 is YYREEE (reference sequence). J lost 8 bases, V lost 2 bases, and 8 bases had no gene match. The CDR3 consists of 15 residues. CDR3 loop: CASSLPGQGVFGYTF. The CDR3 nucleotides are TGTGCCAGCAGCTTACCGGGACAGGGGGTTTTCGGCTACACCTTC.

The chain joins TRBV5-6 to TRBJ1-2; no firm D call. Per the germline V gene, CDR1 is SGHDT and CDR2 is YYEEEE. V was trimmed by 2 bases and J by 8 bases, leaving 13 bases between them. CDR3 length equals 13 residues. The CDR3 region has the DNA TGTGCCAGCAGCTTCGGGCGTACGGGGGGCTACACCTTC. It specifies CASSFGRTGGYTF.

The chain employs TRBV28 and TRBJ1-1; TRBD1 is a possible D gene (5 bases). CDR3 length equals 15 residues. Germline V lookup: CDR1 MDHEN, CDR2 SYDVKM. Trimming left V 1 base short and J 0 bases short, with 9 bases between. The CDR3 DNA sequence: TGTGCCAGCAGTTTATCCGGGGGAATGAACACTGAAGCTTTCTTT. Encoded protein: CASSLSGGMNTEAFF.

This sequence joins TRBV5-4 and TRBJ2-7, with 9 bases aligning to TRBD2. V gave up 7 bases and J gave up 0 bases; unmatched junction bases: 5. Per the germline V gene, CDR1 is SGHNT and CDR2 is YYREEE (reference sequence). The CDR3 has 14 residues. CDR3 in DNA: TGTGCCAGCGGCCTAGCGGGGAGCTCCTACGAGCAGTACGTC. Residues: CASGLAGSSYEQYV.

This clone was recorded only once. The chain combines TRBV18 with TRBJ1-4; 10 bases match TRBD1. V lost 3 bases, J lost 1 base, and 5 bases stayed unmatched. CDR1 KGHSH and CDR2 LQKENI come from the germline V gene. This CDR3 spans 17 amino acids. CDR3 bases: TGTGCCAGCTCACCCGGACAGGGGGAGGGAACTAATGAAAAACTGTTTTTT. Its protein is CASSPGQGEGTNEKLFF.

V usage is TRBV28 and J usage is TRBJ1-5; TRBD1 aligns across 10 bases. CDR1 and CDR2 (germline): MDHEN, SYDVKM. V dropped 4 bases and J dropped 1; count of bases not matched to a gene: 10. The CDR3 covers 18 residues. The CDR3 region has the DNA TGTGCCAGCAGTTCGACAGGGGGCGGGGGTATGAGCAATCAGCCCCAGCATTTT. It codes for CASSSTGGGGMSNQPQHF.

This sequence joins TRBV28 and TRBJ1-2; 11 nucleotides agree with TRBD1. V lost 6 bases and J lost 4; bases outside the gene matches: 7. Germline V gives CDR1 MDHEN, CDR2 SYDVKM. CDR3 size: 15 residues. The CDR3 sequence: CASSAGTGGTYGYTF. CDR3 in DNA: TGTGCCAGCAGCGCCGGGACAGGGGGGACCTATGGCTACACCTTC.

This clone was picked up one time. V is TRBV5-1 and J is TRBJ1-1; D remains unclear. This CDR3 is 14 amino acids long. V lost 0 bases and J 4 bases, leaving 10 bases between the germline ends. The germline gives CDR1 SGHRS, CDR2 YFSETQ. The CDR3 loop reads CASSLVIRSTEAFF. CDR3 bases: TGCGCCAGCAGCTTGGTTATAAGGAGCACTGAAGCTTTCTTT.

The J gene is TRBJ1-5, the V gene TRBV6-4, with 7 bases that match TRBD1. This CDR3 region has 13 residues. From germline, CDR1 is MRHNA and CDR2 SNTAGT. V lost 7 bases to trimming and J lost 11 bases; unmatched junction nucleotides: 11. The DNA of the CDR3 is TGTGCCAGCAACGACAGGGAGGAACAGGCCCAGCATTTT. Amino acids: CASNDREEQAQHF.

V usage is TRBV5-1 and J usage is TRBJ2-7, with D perhaps TRBD2 (6 bases). The CDR3 extends over 17 amino acids. Germline CDR1 SGHRS, CDR2 YFSETQ. CDR3 loop: CARGASGTADPLRPQYV. The CDR3 nucleotides read TGCGCTCGCGGGGCGTCGGGCACAGCGGATCCCCTTCGACCGCAGTACGTC.